This T cell receptor beta chain was profiled in a study of blood T cell repertoires in COVID-19. As processed by the authors: By means of reference gene primer amplification, nucleated cell counts were estimated. Using immunoSEQ multiplex PCR, the repertoire was profiled, and TCRdb retains in-frame clones only, with some absent. V and J calls and clone size are as listed in that table; D and trimming were resolved from the DNA. The table shows hundreds of thousands of clones, with 85% to 90% occurring only once. Those who participated ranged in age from roughly 18 to 95 years and resided in 20 to 25 US areas. Among Cohort 3 donors, those recovered had two negative PCRs, clearance, or symptom resolution. Germline V gives CDR1 LNHDA, CDR2 SQIVND (reference sequence). The CDR3 covers 15 residues. Between the trimmed V and J ends, which lost 8 bases and 0 bases, there was a span of 11 bases.

The sample was PBMCs or T cells enriched from blood (not recorded which). The TCR comes from a woman aged 18-35 years who had recovered from COVID-19. The chain couples TRBV19 to TRBJ1-6; maybe TRBD1 (6 bases). Here the CDR3 DNA reads TGTGCCAGTCAACAGGGAAGCTCCTATAATTCACCCCTCCACTTT. The encoded protein is CASQQGSSYNSPLHF.